This paragraph covers one T cell receptor (beta chain) sequence. The CDR3 has 14 amino acids. J lost 8 bases, V lost 3 bases, and 5 bases had no gene match. Germline V gene data show CDR1 as KGHDR and CDR2 as SFDVKD. This sample is drawn from a study of blood T cell repertoires in COVID-19. TCRdb's copy holds only in-frame clones and misses some; the assay was immunoSEQ multiplex PCR. Of 60,000 to 70,000 clones in the sample, roughly 80% are singletons; the top ten hold under 6%. This receptor was obtained from a woman aged 55-69 years with acute or convalescent COVID-19. The sequencing sample was made of peripheral blood. The genes are TRBV24-1 and TRBJ2-1; 8 positions match TRBD2. The CDR3 coding sequence is TGTGCCACCAGTGATCGGGGGGGCGTCGATGAGCAGTTCTTC. Its translation: CATSDRGGVDEQFF.